Each of the 32 T cell receptor beta chains below was sequenced from the same sample in a study of blood T cell repertoires in COVID-19. Using immunoSEQ multiplex PCR, the repertoire was profiled, and TCRdb retains in-frame clones only, with some absent. Of approximately 150,000 clones listed, approximately 85% were seen once; the top ten hold more than 5%. The sequencing input was peripheral blood. These receptors were taken from a woman aged 45-60 years with COVID-19, enrolled during active disease.

The chain links TRBV29-1 to TRBJ1-5; possibly TRBD1 for D (5 bases). This CDR3 has 13 amino acids. With 3 bases removed from V and 3 bases from J, the gap between germline ends came to 9 bases. CDR1 is SQVTM, CDR2 ANQGSEA, per germline. The CDR3 DNA reads as TGCAGCGTTGACGCAGGGTACAATCAGCCCCAGCATTTT. This sequence encodes CSVDAGYNQPQHF.

This chain joins TRBV7-2 and TRBJ2-3, with D possibly TRBD2 on 6 matching bases. Germline assignment: CDR1 SGHTA and CDR2 FQGNSA. V lost 8 bases to trimming and J lost 9 bases, with 21 bases between them. The length of the CDR3 is 14 residues. For the CDR3, the DNA is TGTGCCAGCGCGCCCGGAGGGGTCGTCGGGACGCAGTATTTT. Translated: CASAPGGVVGTQYF.

This clone is a singleton in its sample. This chain uses TRBV5-1 with TRBJ1-2; the D is unclear. The CDR3 length is 13 residues. Germline V gene lookup returns CDR1 SGHRS and CDR2 YFSETQ. Trimming stripped 2 bases from V and 6 bases from J, with 11 bases between. CDR3 sequence: CASSFTGGHGYTF. The CDR3 region has the DNA TGCGCCAGCAGCTTCACTGGCGGGCATGGCTACACCTTC.

This clone turned up a few times. This sequence joins TRBV5-1 and TRBJ1-1; 7 nucleotides line up with TRBD1. The germline gives CDR1 SGHRS, CDR2 YFSETQ. V trimming: 4 bases; J trimming: 1 base; junction bases outside the gene matches: 4. CDR3 length: 14 amino acids. The CDR3 protein is CASSTDRPNTEAFF. CDR3 DNA: TGCGCCAGCAGCACGGACAGGCCGAACACTGAAGCTTTCTTT.

This chain links TRBV2 with TRBJ1-2, with a tentative D call TRBD1 (5 bases). Trimming took off 6 bases at V and 4 bases at J, with 15 bases between the two ends. CDR3 length: 14 residues. Germline V gives CDR1 SNHLY, CDR2 FYNNEI. CDR3: CASSAGPGGYGYTF. CDR3 nucleotide sequence: TGTGCCAGCAGCGCTGGGCCGGGGGGCTATGGCTACACCTTC. Full variable domain (missing parts from reference TRBV2 and TRBJ1-2): EPEVTQTPSHQVTQMGQEVILRCVPISNHLYFYWYRQILGQKVEFLVSFYNNEISEKSEIFDDQFSVERPDGSNFTLKIRSTKLEDSAMYFCASSAGPGGYGYTFGSGTRLTVV.

The chain carries TRBV9 and TRBJ1-2; D not resolved. Germline V CDR1 and CDR2: SGDLS, YYNGEE. The CDR3 has 12 amino acids. Trimming shortened V by 4 bases and J by 1 base, and 5 bases separated the two germline ends. CDR3 amino acids: CASSPNNYGYTF. CDR3 in DNA: TGTGCCAGCAGCCCAAATAACTATGGCTACACCTTC.

The J gene is TRBJ2-3, the V gene TRBV3-1 (or the pseudogene TRBV3-2); no firm D call. The CDR3 spans 11 residues. The V and J ends lost 1 base and 8 bases respectively, with 4 bases between them. Germline CDR1 reads LGHDT; CDR2 reads YNNKEL (reference sequence). The CDR3 region is CASSQGSTQYF. CDR3 DNA sequence: TGTGCCAGCAGCCAAGGGAGTACGCAGTATTTT.

The chain has TRBV18 and TRBJ1-2; D unclear. The CDR3 is 16 residues long. V was pared by 0 bases and J by 0 bases, with 11 bases between. Per germline, CDR1 KGHSH and CDR2 LQKENI. The CDR3 sequence is CASSPPNRASNYGYTF. The CDR3 nucleotides are TGTGCCAGCTCACCACCGAACAGAGCCTCTAACTATGGCTACACCTTC.

The chain has TRBV30 and TRBJ2-1; 7 nucleotides line up with TRBD1. The ends lost 0 bases at V and 15 bases at J; junction bases unmatched: 5. This CDR3 has 11 residues. Germline V gene sequence: CDR1 GTSNPN, CDR2 SVGIG (reference sequence). This chain's CDR3 is CAWSVSTGAFF. CDR3 DNA sequence: TGTGCCTGGAGTGTTAGCACAGGGGCGTTCTTC.

This chain uses TRBV20-1 with TRBJ2-2; D unresolved. CDR3 length equals 11 residues. Trimming left V 0 bases short and J 8 bases short, with 4 bases between. Looked up from germline, CDR1 is DFQATT and CDR2 is SNEGSKA (reference sequence). This CDR3 reads CSARDMGELFF. The CDR3 nucleotides are TGCAGTGCTAGAGATATGGGGGAGCTGTTTTTT.

The chain recombines TRBV3-1 (or the pseudogene TRBV3-2) with TRBJ2-2; the D gene is possibly TRBD2 (7 bases). Germline V CDR1 and CDR2: LGHDT, YNNKEL (reference sequence). Between the trimmed V and J ends, which lost 0 bases and 6 bases, there was a span of 17 bases. The CDR3 has 17 amino acids. Written as DNA, the CDR3 is TGTGCCAGCAGCCAAGAGTTCGGCGGGGGCTTTCCCGGGGAGCTGTTTTTT. It yields the protein CASSQEFGGGFPGELFF.

In its sample, this clone was seen a few times. The chain links TRBV18 to TRBJ1-5, with D uncertain. Germline CDR1 is KGHSH and CDR2 is LQKENI. The CDR3 totals 15 residues. V was trimmed by 2 bases and J by 0 bases, leaving 8 bases between them. The CDR3 DNA is TGTGCCAGCTCACCAGACATTATTAGCAATCAGCCCCAGCATTTT. It is translated as CASSPDIISNQPQHF.

The sample holds one count of this clone. This sequence joins TRBV28 and TRBJ1-4; TRBD1 is a possible D gene (5 bases). The CDR3 is made up of 14 amino acids. The V gene lost 7 bases and the J gene lost 5 bases, with 14 bases spanning the gap. CDR1 is MDHEN and CDR2 is SYDVKM in the germline V gene. CDR3 DNA sequence: TGTGCCAGCACCGCCTATGGGGGGAATGAAAAACTGTTTTTT. Translated, it gives CASTAYGGNEKLFF.

The chain is built from TRBV11-1 and TRBJ2-7; D might be TRBD1 (8 bases). The V and J ends lost 2 bases and 6 bases respectively, with 17 bases between them. This CDR3 comprises 15 residues. CDR1 and CDR2 from the germline V gene are SGHAT and FQDESV (reference sequence). CDR3 bases: TGTGCCAGCAGCTTAAACGGACAGGGAGGGGTCGAGCAGTACTTC. It encodes CASSLNGQGGVEQYF. Complete variable domain (other parts from reference TRBV11-1 and TRBJ2-7): EAEVAQSPRYKITEKSQAVAFWCDPISGHATLYWYRQILGQGPELLVQFQDESVVDDSQLPKDRFSAERLKGVDSTLKIQPAELGDSAMYLCASSLNGQGGVEQYFGPGTRLTVT.

J is TRBJ2-3 and V is TRBV9, with D tentatively TRBD1 (5 bases). V was shortened by 5 bases and J by 9 bases, with 25 bases between the two germline ends. This CDR3 comprises 16 residues. CDR1 and CDR2 from the germline V gene are SGDLS and YYNGEE. The CDR3 protein is CASRPPPGNYDVTQYF. In DNA form, the CDR3 reads TGTGCCAGCAGGCCCCCCCCAGGGAACTACGATGTGACGCAGTATTTT.

The genes are TRBV6-5 and TRBJ2-6, with 7 bases matching TRBD1. The germline V gene has CDR1 MNHEY and CDR2 SVGAGI. Trimming took 8 bases from V and 0 from J; bases not matched to a gene: 1. The CDR3 covers 14 residues. The CDR3 sequence is CASGTASGANVLTF. CDR3 DNA: TGTGCCAGCGGGACAGCCTCTGGGGCCAACGTCCTGACTTTC.

DNA of the CDR3: TGTGCCAGCAGCTTCGGGGGGGCTTACGAGCAGTACTTC. This sequence encodes CASSFGGAYEQYF. The rearrangement links TRBV7-9 to TRBJ2-7; 8 bases fit TRBD2. This CDR3 region has 13 residues. After removal of 3 bases from V and 4 bases from J, the junction contained 2 bases not matched to a gene. Germline-derived CDR1 and CDR2 are SEHNR and FQNEAQ (reference sequence).

The count of this clone is one. The genes are TRBV6-1 and TRBJ1-2, with no clear D. Germline CDR1 reads MNHNS; CDR2 reads SASEGT. Trimming took off 1 base at V and 4 bases at J, with 13 bases between the two ends. This CDR3 is 15 amino acids long. Written as DNA, the CDR3 is TGTGCCAGCAGTGAAGGTCGGGAAGTCGGCTATGGCTACACCTTC. This translates into CASSEGREVGYGYTF.

The V call is TRBV30, the J call TRBJ1-5, with 7 bases lining up with TRBD1. V trimming: 3 bases; J trimming: 1 base; junction bases outside the gene matches: 3. The CDR3 loop spans 14 amino acids. In germline, CDR1 is GTSNPN, CDR2 SVGIG (reference sequence). The CDR3 DNA reads TGTGCCTGGAGGGTGACAGGGAGCAATCAGCCCCAGCATTTT. Protein: CAWRVTGSNQPQHF.

The chain carries TRBV7-2 and TRBJ2-5, with D tentatively TRBD2 (6 bases). The CDR3 consists of 16 residues. V lost 0 bases and J 4 bases, leaving 15 bases between the germline ends. The germline V gene encodes CDR1 SGHTA and CDR2 FQGNSA. The CDR3 sequence: CASSLALSGDGETQYF. The CDR3 nucleotides read TGTGCCAGCAGCTTAGCTTTATCGGGGGACGGAGAGACCCAGTACTTC.

The gene calls are TRBV5-1 and TRBJ2-7; D may be TRBD2 (6 bases). The V end lost 4 bases, the J end lost 4 bases, and 15 bases lay between the germline ends. The CDR3 loop spans 14 amino acids. Germline values: CDR1 SGHRS, CDR2 YFSETQ. CDR3 region: CASSPLGGEYEQYF. The CDR3 DNA follows: TGCGCCAGCAGCCCCCTTGGCGGGGAATACGAGCAGTACTTC.

The rearrangement uses TRBV11-2 and TRBJ2-2, with D possibly matching TRBD2 (6 bases). Germline CDR1 SGHAT, CDR2 FQNNGV. The V gene lost 4 bases and the J gene lost 1 base, with 10 bases spanning the gap. The CDR3 runs 15 residues. CDR3 DNA sequence: TGTGCCAGCAGCTCAGGGACTGGGAACACCGGGGAGCTGTTTTTT. Its protein is CASSSGTGNTGELFF.

The gene calls are TRBV7-2 and TRBJ1-5; 7 bases align to TRBD1. The CDR3 has 15 amino acids. The junction had 10 bases not matched to a gene; V was cut back by 5 bases and J by 6 bases. Germline CDR1 and CDR2: SGHTA and FQGNSA. The CDR3 coding sequence is TGTGCCAGCAGCCCACACAGGGGAGGTGGTCAGCCCCAGCATTTT. It translates to CASSPHRGGGQPQHF.

This clone appeared a single time. V gene TRBV15 combines with J gene TRBJ2-7; D perhaps matches TRBD2 (6 bases). Trimming removed 8 bases at V and 2 bases at J, with 16 bases between. The CDR3 totals 14 residues. The germline V gene encodes CDR1 LNHNV and CDR2 YYDKDF (reference sequence). The CDR3 nucleotides are TGTGCCACCGCCGGGGGACCCAACCCCTACGAGCAGTACTTC. This encodes CATAGGPNPYEQYF.

On this clone: Other DNA sequences in this sample translate to the same CDR3. The rearrangement joins TRBV11-3 to TRBJ1-6; D not certain. CDR3 length: 13 residues. Germline loops: CDR1 SGHNT, CDR2 YENEEA. Trimming left V 0 bases short and J 7 bases short, with 4 bases between. The CDR3: CASSLEANSPLHF. In nucleotides, the CDR3 is TGTGCCAGCAGCTTAGAGGCAAATTCACCCCTCCACTTT.

The gene calls are TRBV11-3 and TRBJ1-1; D is unclear. Germline CDR1 reads SGHNT; CDR2 reads YENEEA. The CDR3 extends over 13 amino acids. The V and J ends lost 4 bases and 3 bases respectively, with 9 bases between them. The CDR3 region has the DNA TGTGCCAGCAGCTACCAGGATTACACTGAAGCTTTCTTT. It yields the protein CASSYQDYTEAFF.

CDR3: CASSSRRGALSGYTF. The CDR3 nucleotides are TGTGCCAGCAGCTCACGTCGCGGGGCCCTCTCTGGCTACACCTTC. The V and J genes are TRBV3-1 (or the pseudogene TRBV3-2) and TRBJ1-2; D is possibly TRBD1 (5 bases). Germline V gives CDR1 LGHDT, CDR2 YNNKEL (reference sequence). The CDR3 extends over 15 amino acids. V was pared by 5 bases and J by 7 bases, with 20 bases between.

The table lists this clone with a few counts. The chain couples TRBV6-5 to TRBJ1-1; no firm D call. The germline gives CDR1 MNHEY, CDR2 SVGAGI. The CDR3 has 13 amino acids. V lost 2 bases and J lost 6, with 10 bases in between. CDR3 nucleotides: TGTGCCAGCAGTTACACCCAGGCAGCTGAAGCTTTCTTT. It translates to CASSYTQAAEAFF.

The chain is built from TRBV11-2 and TRBJ1-1; 7 bases line up with TRBD1. V shed 0 bases, J shed 0 bases, and the junction held 7 bases outside the gene matches. The CDR3 sequence is 17 residues long. Germline CDR1 is SGHAT and CDR2 is FQNNGV. For the CDR3, the DNA is TGTGCCAGCAGCTTAGAGGGGCCGACAGGGCTGAACACTGAAGCTTTCTTT. This sequence encodes CASSLEGPTGLNTEAFF.

V and J are TRBV7-2 and TRBJ2-1; the match to TRBD2 covers 10 bases. V was pared by 4 bases and J by 5 bases, with 11 bases of the junction left unmatched. Germline V gives CDR1 SGHTA, CDR2 FQGNSA. The CDR3 is made up of 17 amino acids. CDR3 protein: CASSWVSGGGQDNEQFF. In DNA form, the CDR3 reads TGTGCCAGCAGCTGGGTGAGCGGGGGGGGCCAGGACAATGAGCAGTTCTTC.

The CDR3 spells CASSRRDRDNEQYF. The CDR3 DNA follows: TGTGCCAGCAGCCGACGGGACAGGGACAACGAGCAGTACTTC. The chain recombines TRBV2 with TRBJ2-7, with 9 bases matching TRBD1. The V segment lost 6 bases and the J segment 5 bases; nucleotides outside the gene matches: 8. The CDR3 has 14 amino acids. The germline V gene encodes CDR1 SNHLY and CDR2 FYNNEI.

The chain joins TRBV15 to TRBJ2-7; 8 bases agree with TRBD1. The J segment lost 1 base and the V segment lost 5 bases, leaving 7 bases of the junction unmatched. Per the germline V gene, CDR1 is LNHNV and CDR2 is YYDKDF (reference sequence). CDR3 length: 15 amino acids. The CDR3 DNA is TGTGCCACCAGCCAAGACAGGGGCCCTTCCTACGAGCAGTACTTC. The encoded protein is CATSQDRGPSYEQYF.